A selection of T cell receptor beta chains follows, all from one sample in a study of blood T cell repertoires in COVID-19. The data were produced by immunoSEQ multiplex PCR, yet TCRdb's version contains in-frame clones alone and is incomplete. The sample consists of 120,000 or so clones, 74% of them appearing once. The sample comprised peripheral blood. The receptors were gathered from a man between 60 and 75 years old with acute or convalescent COVID-19. Each CDR3 is given with its conserved first and last residue. The order of the fields is CDR3 length, V gene, J gene, CDR3 protein.

CDR3 length: 14
V gene: TRBV5-1
J gene: TRBJ1-2
CDR3 protein: CASSRNAGRDGYTF

CDR3 length: 14
V gene: TRBV7-9
J gene: TRBJ1-2
CDR3 protein: CASSYGQQNYGYTF

CDR3 length: 16
V gene: TRBV5-5
J gene: TRBJ1-1
CDR3 protein: CASSDFRQGMNTEAFF

CDR3 length: 12
V gene: TRBV18
J gene: TRBJ1-2
CDR3 protein: CASSPGGSGYTF

CDR3 length: 13
V gene: TRBV18
J gene: TRBJ1-2
CDR3 protein: CASSPGQGNGYTF

CDR3 length: 15
V gene: TRBV24-1
J gene: TRBJ2-3
CDR3 protein: CATSDRTSGTDTQYF

CDR3 length: 15
V gene: TRBV24-1
J gene: TRBJ1-2
CDR3 protein: CATSDLQAGEDGYTF

CDR3 length: 14
V gene: TRBV5-1
J gene: TRBJ1-1
CDR3 protein: CASSLEGRDTEAFF

CDR3 length: 14
V gene: TRBV5-1
J gene: TRBJ1-4
CDR3 protein: CASSSGGSNEKLFF

CDR3 length: 14
V gene: TRBV5-1
J gene: TRBJ1-1
CDR3 protein: CASSLPSFGTEAFF

CDR3 length: 13
V gene: TRBV19
J gene: TRBJ1-2
CDR3 protein: CASSIPGVAGYTF

CDR3 length: 18
V gene: TRBV24-1
J gene: TRBJ2-3
CDR3 protein: CATSDTIGAGYNTDTQYF

CDR3 length: 14
V gene: TRBV7-9
J gene: TRBJ1-1
CDR3 protein: CASSGRTGTTEAFF

CDR3 length: 14
V gene: TRBV7-9
J gene: TRBJ2-5
CDR3 protein: CASTTRGPQETQYF

CDR3 length: 15
V gene: TRBV5-1
J gene: TRBJ1-4
CDR3 protein: CASSSGQGAREKLFF

CDR3 length: 13
V gene: TRBV6-5
J gene: TRBJ2-7
CDR3 protein: CASSYSAAGEQYF

CDR3 length: 14
V gene: TRBV6-2/TRBV6-3
J gene: TRBJ1-2
CDR3 protein: CASSTRDRGYGYTF

CDR3 length: 15
V gene: TRBV19
J gene: TRBJ2-7
CDR3 protein: CASSIVHRGIYEQYF

CDR3 length: 16
V gene: TRBV5-1
J gene: TRBJ2-2
CDR3 protein: CASSGGGTANTGELFF

CDR3 length: 15
V gene: TRBV6-5
J gene: TRBJ2-3
CDR3 protein: CASSYARIPPDTQYF

CDR3 length: 15
V gene: TRBV18
J gene: TRBJ1-2
CDR3 protein: CASSPFAGQQKGYTF

CDR3 length: 15
V gene: TRBV7-3
J gene: TRBJ2-1
CDR3 protein: CASSSTSGIYNEQFF

CDR3 length: 15
V gene: TRBV10-2
J gene: TRBJ2-2
CDR3 protein: CASWDAGTLTGELFF

CDR3 length: 14
V gene: TRBV6-5
J gene: TRBJ1-1
CDR3 protein: CASSYSEVRAEAFF

CDR3 length: 14
V gene: TRBV7-2
J gene: TRBJ2-3
CDR3 protein: CASSKGLAGDTQYF

CDR3 length: 16
V gene: TRBV3-1/TRBV3-2
J gene: TRBJ1-1
CDR3 protein: CASSPRARGRNSEAFF

CDR3 length: 16
V gene: TRBV11-2
J gene: TRBJ1-1
CDR3 protein: CASSLRGGTVNTEAFF

CDR3 length: 17
V gene: TRBV28
J gene: TRBJ2-7
CDR3 protein: CASSSPGQGMGLYEQYF

CDR3 length: 16
V gene: TRBV24-1
J gene: TRBJ2-1
CDR3 protein: CATSDPLAGGSNEQFF

CDR3 length: 17
V gene: TRBV4-1
J gene: TRBJ1-6
CDR3 protein: CASSQAVWGVENSPLHF

CDR3 length: 16
V gene: TRBV15
J gene: TRBJ1-1
CDR3 protein: CATSRVGQGLNTEAFF

CDR3 length: 14
V gene: TRBV18
J gene: TRBJ2-3
CDR3 protein: CASSRQGITDTQYF